The 3 T cell receptor beta chains reported below all come from one sample, sequenced in a study. MiXCR, applied by TCRdb to the RT-PCR reads, yields one record per CDR3 protein. Among around 700,000 distinct CDR3 sequences listed, over 12% were seen once. The sequenced material came from memory CD4+ T cells from blood. All receptors derive from a female donor in good health, serving as a healthy control.

This clonotype was detected only a few times. This chain links TRBV4-3 with TRBJ2-7, with 8 bases lining up with TRBD2. Per germline, CDR1 LGHNA and CDR2 YSLEER. The CDR3 runs to 14 residues. Trimming cost V 0 bases and J 6 bases; bases outside gene matches: 4. CDR3 protein: CASSQDGTSREQYF. CDR3 coding DNA: TGCGCCAGCAGCCAAGATGGGACTAGTCGCGAGCAGTACTTC.

This clonotype came up a few times. The rearrangement uses TRBV3-1 and TRBJ1-1; D not certain. The CDR3 contains 13 residues. Germline V gene data show CDR1 as LGHDT and CDR2 as YNNKEL (reference sequence). V lost 1 base to trimming and J lost 4 bases, with 7 bases between them. CDR3 in amino acids: CASSQGTLTEAFF. Here the CDR3 DNA reads TGTGCCAGCAGCCAAGGCACCCTCACTGAAGCTTTCTTT.

This clonotype has more than one count but fewer than ten. The chain couples TRBV30 to TRBJ1-5; TRBD1 matches at 8 bases. Germline trimming cut 5 bases from V and 0 bases from J; bases unmatched to any gene: 3. This CDR3 comprises 14 residues. Germline-derived CDR1 and CDR2 are GTSNPN and SVGIG (reference sequence). CDR3 protein: CAWGTGGSNQPQHF. In DNA, the CDR3 is TGTGCCTGGGGTACAGGGGGTAGCAATCAGCCCCAGCATTTT.